The rows below give T cell receptor beta chains drawn from one sample of a study of beta chain features in type 1 diabetes. Assay: immunoSEQ multiplex PCR; the TCRdb copy retains only in-frame clones and omits some. This sample has 300,000 to 350,000 clones; approximately 8% occur once, and the top ten carry roughly 0.44%. Sample: central memory CD4+ T cells from blood. The origin of the receptors is a woman aged 18-29 years in good health. The CDR3 runs from the conserved cysteine through the conserved F or W. The order of the fields is V gene, J gene, D gene, clone size, CDR3 DNA, CDR3 protein. D genes are given only for firm matches. Size values are once, few and many counts, or a class for expanded clones, and some rows have none.

TRBV10-3	TRBJ2-7	-	few	TGTGCCATCAGTGAGTCGGGAGACTCCCACTACGAGCAGTACTTC	CAISESGDSHYEQYF
TRBV14	TRBJ1-5	-	-	TGTGCCAGCAGCCAAGAATCGAACCAGCCCCAGCATTTT	CASSQESNQPQHF
TRBV11-2	TRBJ1-2	-	-	TGTGCCAGCGGAAGAGGGAACTATGGCTACACCTTC	CASGRGNYGYTF
TRBV4-3	TRBJ2-1	TRBD1	many	TGCGCCAGCAGCCACGGACAGGGGGTGTTGAATGAGCAGTTCTTC	CASSHGQGVLNEQFF
TRBV6-5	TRBJ2-5	-	few	TGTGCCAGCAGTATGACAGGTTTTTGGGGGGAGACCCAGTACTTC	CASSMTGFWGETQYF
TRBV7-8	TRBJ2-3	-	few	TGTGCCAGCAGCCTTAGCGGTAGCACAGATACGCAGTATTTT	CASSLSGSTDTQYF
TRBV6-5	TRBJ1-5	TRBD1	few	TGTGCCAGCAGTTCTAACACAGGGGGCCTTCAGCCCCAGCATTTT	CASSSNTGGLQPQHF
TRBV18	TRBJ1-5	-	-	TGTGCCAGCTCACCATCCCAAGGGGATCAGCCCCAGCATTTT	CASSPSQGDQPQHF
TRBV7-9	TRBJ1-3	TRBD1	-	TGTGCCAGCAGCGAGGGACAGAGCTCTGGAAACACCATATATTTT	CASSEGQSSGNTIYF
TRBV7-6	TRBJ2-1	-	-	TGTGCCAGCAGTCGAACCGGGACCAATGGCGATGAGCAGTTCTTC	CASSRTGTNGDEQFF
TRBV6-5	TRBJ2-7	-	few	TGTGCCAGCAGTTATACACAGGGAACCTACGAGCAGTACTTC	CASSYTQGTYEQYF
TRBV2	TRBJ1-5	TRBD1	few	TGTGCCAGCAGCGCTACAGGGGGCAGGCAGCCCCAGCATTTT	CASSATGGRQPQHF
TRBV29-1	TRBJ1-2	-	-	TGCAGCGGGAAGGACGGAAGGGGCTACACCTTC	CSGKDGRGYTF
TRBV18	TRBJ2-1	-	few	TGTGCCAGCTCACCCACGCGGGACGAGCAGTTCTTC	CASSPTRDEQFF
TRBV4-2	TRBJ2-2	-	few	TGTGCCAGCAGCCAAGTGGGCAGGGAGGACCGGGAGCTGTTTTTT	CASSQVGREDRELFF
TRBV7-2	TRBJ2-5	TRBD1	-	TGTGCCAGCACGGGACAGGTCGGGGAGACCCAGTACTTC	CASTGQVGETQYF
TRBV2	TRBJ2-7	TRBD2	few	TGTGCCAGCAGCACAACCCCCGGGACTAGCGACTTC	CASSTTPGTSDF
TRBV7-2	TRBJ1-2	-	few	TGTGCCAGCAGTCTACACTATGGCTACACCTTC	CASSLHYGYTF
TRBV5-4	TRBJ1-2	-	-	TGTGCCAGCAGCTTGGGGTCCCCGAGACAGGTGGAGAATGGCTACACCTTC	CASSLGSPRQVENGYTF
TRBV6-5	TRBJ1-5	TRBD1	few	TGTGCCAGCAGGACAGGGGCTAGCAATCAGCCCCAGCATTTT	CASRTGASNQPQHF
TRBV10-3	TRBJ2-2	TRBD2	-	TGTGCCATCAGTGGACTAGCGGGAGGAGCGACCGGGGAGCTGTTTTTT	CAISGLAGGATGELFF
TRBV28	TRBJ2-3	-	few	TGTGCCAGCAGGGGGTGGGGGGGCACAGATACGCAGTATTTT	CASRGWGGTDTQYF
TRBV4-2	TRBJ2-3	TRBD1	few	TGTGCCAGCAGCCCCACGACAGGGGAGGATACGCAGTATTTT	CASSPTTGEDTQYF
TRBV5-1	TRBJ2-3	-	few	TGCGCCAGCAGCTTGGACACTTCCACAGATACGCAGTATTTT	CASSLDTSTDTQYF
TRBV21-1	TRBJ1-1	-	-	TGTGCCAGCAGCAAACTTCGGGCAGGGGGCCTCCCGAACACTGAAGCTTTCTTT	CASSKLRAGGLPNTEAFF
TRBV27	TRBJ2-7	-	-	TGTGCCAGCAGTTCAGGGTCCTACGAGCAGTACTTC	CASSSGSYEQYF
TRBV11-3	TRBJ2-3	-	-	TGTGCCAGCAGCTTAGGGGGGAACCCAGATACGCAGTATTTT	CASSLGGNPDTQYF
TRBV20-1	TRBJ2-5	-	-	TGCAGTGTATTGACCCAAGAGACCCAGTACTTC	CSVLTQETQYF
TRBV9	TRBJ2-6	-	few	TGTGCCAGCAGCGTAGGTTGGGTCTCTGGGGCCAACGTCCTGACTTTC	CASSVGWVSGANVLTF
TRBV18	TRBJ1-5	-	-	TGTGCCAGCTCACCAACGGTAGTCGCCCATCAGCCCCAGCATTTT	CASSPTVVAHQPQHF
TRBV25-1	TRBJ1-1	-	-	TGTGCCAGCAGAGGAACCAGGGGAAATGAAGCTTTCTTT	CASRGTRGNEAFF
TRBV6-5	TRBJ2-7	-	few	TGTGCCAGCAGTTACGGTGAGGGTTCCTACGAGCAGTACTTC	CASSYGEGSYEQYF
TRBV4-3	TRBJ1-3	-	few	TGCGCCAGCAGCCAAAATCGAGCAGGGGTCGTCTCTGGAAACACCATATATTTT	CASSQNRAGVVSGNTIYF
TRBV2	TRBJ1-1	-	few	TGTGCCAGCAATCGGGATTTGAACACTGAAGCTTTCTTT	CASNRDLNTEAFF
TRBV6-5	TRBJ1-2	-	few	TGTGCCAGCAGGGCGGCCTATGGCTACACCTTC	CASRAAYGYTF
TRBV15	TRBJ2-7	TRBD1	few	TGTGCCACCAGCAAAGACAGGGCGCGTTACGAGCAGTACTTC	CATSKDRARYEQYF
TRBV7-9	TRBJ2-5	TRBD2	-	TGTGCCAGCAGCCTCTCGAATAGCGGGAGTTTTCTAGAGACCCAGTACTTC	CASSLSNSGSFLETQYF
TRBV7-7	TRBJ1-2	-	few	TGTGCTAGCAGCTTTTTCCCCGCAGATAACTATGGCTACACCTTC	CASSFFPADNYGYTF
TRBV28	TRBJ1-5	-	-	TGTGCCAGCAGCGCAACACAGGGACAGCCCCAGCATTTT	CASSATQGQPQHF
TRBV9	TRBJ2-5	TRBD2	-	TGTGCCAGCAGCGTAGAAATAGCGGGAGGGCGTGAGACCCAGTACTTC	CASSVEIAGGRETQYF
TRBV4-2	TRBJ2-3	TRBD1	-	TGTGCCAGCAGTGTGGGACAGGGGACAGATACGCAGTATTTT	CASSVGQGTDTQYF
TRBV4-2	TRBJ2-3	TRBD1	-	TGTGCCAGCAGCCTGGACAGGGGAACAGATACGCAGTATTTT	CASSLDRGTDTQYF
TRBV2	TRBJ2-2	-	-	TGTGCCAGCGCTCTCGGAACGAACACCGGGGAGCTGTTTTTT	CASALGTNTGELFF
TRBV7-8	TRBJ1-5	-	few	TGTGCCAGCAGCACAGCCTCACAGGGTTGGCATCAGCCCCAGCATTTT	CASSTASQGWHQPQHF
TRBV28	TRBJ2-3	TRBD1	-	TGTGCCAGCATTCCCGGGACAGGGGAGTCAGATACGCAGTATTTT	CASIPGTGESDTQYF
TRBV7-2	TRBJ2-7	-	few	TGTGCCAGCAGCTTAGTTGAGGGATCGGGCGAGCAGTACTTC	CASSLVEGSGEQYF
TRBV5-4	TRBJ2-5	TRBD2	-	TGTGCCAGCAGCTTCGGACTAGCCCAAGAGACCCAGTACTTC	CASSFGLAQETQYF
TRBV10-3	TRBJ2-1	-	few	TGTGCCATCAGCCCCCCCCAAGGGGGTCGTGGTGAGCAGTTCTTC	CAISPPQGGRGEQFF
TRBV18	TRBJ2-5	-	many	TGTGCCAGCTCACCTAACGCAGAGACCCAGTACTTC	CASSPNAETQYF
TRBV4-3	TRBJ2-1	TRBD1	-	TGCGCCACGAACCCCGTCGGACAGGACTACAATGAGCAGTTCTTC	CATNPVGQDYNEQFF
TRBV2	TRBJ2-7	TRBD2	few	TGTGCCAGCAATCCAAGCGGGAGTAACGAGCAGTACTTC	CASNPSGSNEQYF
TRBV19	TRBJ1-1	-	few	TGTGCCAGTAGTGCCCGGGACGGAAGGACTGAAGCTTTCTTT	CASSARDGRTEAFF
TRBV4-2	TRBJ2-7	TRBD1	many	TGTGCCAGCAGCCACCAGGACAGGGGGCTTTACGAGCAGTACTTC	CASSHQDRGLYEQYF
TRBV29-1	TRBJ2-1	-	-	TGCAGCGTTGTGGAGGGGTCCTACAATGAGCAGTTCTTC	CSVVEGSYNEQFF
TRBV28	TRBJ1-2	-	-	TGTGCCAGTCGACATAGCGGGGAGAACTATGGCTACACCTTC	CASRHSGENYGYTF